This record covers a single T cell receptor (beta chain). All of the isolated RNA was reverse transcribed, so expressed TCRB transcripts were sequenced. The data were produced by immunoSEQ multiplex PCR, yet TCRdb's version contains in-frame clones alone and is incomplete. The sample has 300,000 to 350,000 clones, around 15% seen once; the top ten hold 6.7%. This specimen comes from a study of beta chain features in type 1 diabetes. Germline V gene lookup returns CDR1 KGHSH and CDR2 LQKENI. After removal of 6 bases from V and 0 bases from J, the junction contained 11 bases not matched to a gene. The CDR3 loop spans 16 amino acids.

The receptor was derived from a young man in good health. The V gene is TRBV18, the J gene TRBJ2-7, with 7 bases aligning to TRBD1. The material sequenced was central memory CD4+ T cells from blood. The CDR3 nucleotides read TGTGCCAGCTCTTCTACCATGACAGGGTCCTCCTACGAGCAGTACTTC. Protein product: CASSSTMTGSSYEQYF.